The 32 T cell receptor beta chains below were found in one sample sequenced in a study of CD8+ T cells in alopecia areata. RNA was isolated and reverse transcribed to cDNA, the sequencing template. Profiling relied on immunoSEQ multiplex PCR, and the TCRdb table lists in-frame clones only, not all of them. Counted here are approximately 210,000 clones, just over 65% occurring once; the ten biggest clones make up around 1.3%. This sample's treatment: oral pan-JAK inhibitor, 5-10 mg twice daily. Here the sequenced sample was CD4+ T cells sorted from blood, taken around week 44, from a patient treated with tofacitinib. The receptor source for this set is a human donor with alopecia areata.

This clone was counted ten times or more. V is TRBV7-8 and J is TRBJ1-4, with no clear D. The CDR3 runs to 13 residues. V lost 1 base to trimming and J lost 3 bases, with 3 bases between them. CDR1 SGHVS and CDR2 FQNEAQ come from the germline V gene. Here the CDR3 reads CASSLGANEKLFF. The DNA for the CDR3 is TGTGCCAGCAGCTTAGGAGCTAATGAAAAACTGTTTTTT.

This clone was seen just once. The rearrangement joins TRBV27 to TRBJ2-3; weak D call: TRBD1 (6 bases). The V end lost 8 bases, the J end lost 9 bases, and 21 bases lay between the germline ends. This CDR3 has 14 amino acids. Per germline, CDR1 MNHEY and CDR2 SMNVEV (reference sequence). CDR3 loop: CASQVVTGKGTQYF. In DNA, the CDR3 is TGTGCCAGCCAGGTCGTAACAGGGAAAGGAACGCAGTATTTT.

The gene calls are TRBV7-9 and TRBJ2-1, with 9 bases aligning to TRBD1. After removal of 5 bases from V and 3 bases from J, the junction contained 8 bases not matched to a gene. CDR3 length: 16 amino acids. Germline V gene data show CDR1 as SEHNR and CDR2 as FQNEAQ (reference sequence). The CDR3 DNA reads TGTGCCAGCAGCATTTGGACAGGGGCTATCTACAATGAGCAGTTCTTC. Translation: CASSIWTGAIYNEQFF.

The rearrangement uses TRBV25-1 and TRBJ2-2, with a tentative D call TRBD1 (5 bases). Germline lookup yields CDR1 MGHDK and CDR2 SYGVNS. The V end lost 4 bases, the J end lost 4 bases, and 19 bases lay between the germline ends. CDR3 size: 17 residues. As DNA, the CDR3 is TGTGCCAGCAGTGTACCCCAGGGAACCCAGGGCACCGGGGAGCTGTTTTTT. The encoded protein is CASSVPQGTQGTGELFF.

The chain links TRBV23-1 to TRBJ1-5, with D tentatively TRBD1 (6 bases). TRBV23-1 is reported as an ORF; its role is uncertain. This CDR3 has 11 residues. Trimming left V 4 bases short and J 12 bases short, with 10 bases between. The CDR3 reads CASSLQGYQHF. For the CDR3, the DNA is TGCGCCAGCAGTCTACAGGGTTACCAGCATTTT.

The rearrangement uses TRBV29-1 and TRBJ2-7; 8 nucleotides match TRBD1. The germline CDR1 and CDR2 sequences are SQVTM and ANQGSEA. The trim removed 3 bases at V and 2 bases at J, leaving 9 bases unmatched. The CDR3 covers 15 residues. CDR3 nucleotides: TGCAGCGTTGATTTGCAGGGGGCCTTCCCCTACGAGCAGTACTTC. Protein: CSVDLQGAFPYEQYF.

This clone has just a few counts. The V and J genes are TRBV7-2 and TRBJ2-3; D not resolved. V dropped 5 bases and J dropped 2 bases, with 14 bases sitting between them. There are 15 residues in the CDR3. Germline assignment: CDR1 SGHTA and CDR2 FQGNSA. The CDR3 DNA sequence: TGTGCCAGCAGCCCTCTACGCCTAGTCACAGATACGCAGTATTTT. It encodes CASSPLRLVTDTQYF.

V gene TRBV5-1 combines with J gene TRBJ2-5; 8 positions agree with TRBD1. This CDR3 has 16 residues. Unmatched junction bases numbered 4, after V lost 0 bases and J lost 0 bases. Germline values: CDR1 SGHRS, CDR2 YFSETQ. DNA of the CDR3: TGCGCCAGCAGCTTGGGCCGGACAGGGTACCAAGAGACCCAGTACTTC. Protein product: CASSLGRTGYQETQYF.

Here the CDR3 reads CASSESGRLYEQYF. For the CDR3, the DNA is TGTGCCAGCAGCGAATCTGGACGGTTATACGAGCAGTACTTC. This sequence joins TRBV7-2 and TRBJ2-7; D call uncertain. V lost 5 bases to trimming and J lost 4 bases, with 15 bases between them. The CDR3 runs 14 residues. Germline V gene data show CDR1 as SGHTA and CDR2 as FQGNSA.

About this clone itself: This specimen includes other DNA sequences encoding the same CDR3. V is TRBV29-1 and J is TRBJ2-3, with D unresolved. This CDR3 spans 11 amino acids. Germline lookup yields CDR1 SQVTM and CDR2 ANQGSEA. Trimming took off 4 bases at V and 1 base at J, with 3 bases between the two ends. Here the CDR3 reads CSVVGTDTQYF. CDR3 nucleotides: TGCAGCGTTGTTGGCACAGATACGCAGTATTTT.

This clone was seen a few times. The rearrangement links TRBV30 to TRBJ2-1, with TRBD2 identical over 9 bases. From germline, CDR1 is GTSNPN and CDR2 SVGIG (reference sequence). Trimming took 3 bases from V and 2 from J; bases not matched to a gene: 8. This CDR3 region has 16 residues. The CDR3 loop is CAWSVGLAGPYNEQFF. The CDR3 nucleotides are TGTGCCTGGAGCGTAGGGCTAGCGGGGCCCTACAATGAGCAGTTCTTC. The full variable domain, in which reference TRBV30 and TRBJ2-1 provide the parts outside the CDR3, is SQTIHQWPATLVQPVGSPLSLECTVEGTSNPNLYWYRQAAGRGLQLLFYSVGIGQISSEVPQNLSASRPQDRQFILSSKKLLLSDSGFYLCAWSVGLAGPYNEQFFGPGTRLTVL.

The V call is TRBV7-3, the J call TRBJ2-1; 7 bases are a match to TRBD1. There are 14 residues in the CDR3. Germline values: CDR1 SGHTA, CDR2 FQGTGA. With 3 bases clipped from V and 5 bases from J, the junction kept 4 bases outside the gene matches. CDR3 loop: CASSFDRVNNEQFF. As DNA, the CDR3 is TGTGCCAGCAGCTTCGACAGGGTCAACAATGAGCAGTTCTTC.

This rearrangement joins TRBV2 to TRBJ1-5, with 7 bases aligning to TRBD1. The germline V gene has CDR1 SNHLY and CDR2 FYNNEI. With V trimmed by 5 bases and J by 4 bases, 2 bases remained unmatched. The CDR3 totals 13 residues. For the CDR3, the DNA is TGTGCCAGCAGTACACAGGGGAATCAGCCCCAGCATTTT. Translating it yields CASSTQGNQPQHF.

The rearrangement joins TRBV2 to TRBJ2-7, with D unresolved. This CDR3 contains 11 residues. CDR1 is SNHLY, CDR2 FYNNEI, per germline. With 1 base removed from V and 5 bases from J, the gap between germline ends came to 3 bases. CDR3 coding DNA: TGTGCCAGCAGTGAAGATAACGAGCAGTACTTC. Translation: CASSEDNEQYF.

J is TRBJ1-1 and V is TRBV5-6; TRBD1 might be the D (5 bases). Germline V gives CDR1 SGHDT, CDR2 YYEEEE. Deletions cut 0 bases from V and 5 bases from J, with 11 bases between. The CDR3 totals 14 residues. The CDR3 coding sequence is TGTGCCAGCAGCTTGGCAGGGTGGACAACTGAAGCTTTCTTT. Residues: CASSLAGWTTEAFF. Looking up the rest from reference TRBV5-6 and TRBJ1-1 gives the full variable domain: DAGVTQSPTHLIKTRGQQVTLRCSPKSGHDTVSWYQQALGQGPQFIFQYYEEEERQRGNFPDRFSGHQFPNYSSELNVNALLLGDSALYLCASSLAGWTTEAFFGQGTRLTVV.

The rearrangement joins TRBV19 to TRBJ2-6; D uncertain. V lost 9 bases, J lost 2 bases, and 17 bases lay in between. Per the germline V gene, CDR1 is LNHDA and CDR2 is SQIVND (reference sequence). The CDR3 runs to 16 residues. The CDR3 here is CASLPSSHPGANVLTF. CDR3 coding DNA: TGTGCCAGCCTACCATCTTCACACCCTGGGGCCAACGTCCTGACTTTC.

The rearrangement links TRBV28 to TRBJ2-5; a possible D gene is TRBD1 (5 bases). CDR1 and CDR2 (germline): MDHEN, SYDVKM. This CDR3 region has 13 residues. Trimming left V 6 bases short and J 1 base short, with 9 bases between. The DNA for the CDR3 is TGTGCCAGCAGATTAGACAGCCAAGAGACCCAGTACTTC. Protein product: CASRLDSQETQYF. Variable domain in full (rest from reference TRBV28 and TRBJ2-5): DVKVTQSSRYLVKRTGEKVFLECVQDMDHENMFWYRQDPGLGLRLIYFSYDVKMKEKGDIPEGYSVSREKKERFSLILESASTNQTSMYLCASRLDSQETQYFGPGTRLLVL.

The rearrangement links TRBV30 to TRBJ2-7; D is possibly TRBD2 (6 bases). This CDR3 contains 13 residues. V lost 1 base and J lost 7, with 14 bases in between. The germline V gene has CDR1 GTSNPN and CDR2 SVGIG (reference sequence). CDR3 sequence (DNA): TGTGCCTGGAGTGCCTCGGGGGAAGGGGAGCAGTACTTC. The encoded protein is CAWSASGEGEQYF.

This clone showed up just a few times. The V and J genes are TRBV30 and TRBJ1-2, with D possibly being TRBD1 (6 bases). V was shortened by 5 bases and J by 5 bases, with 9 bases between the two germline ends. Per the germline V gene, CDR1 is GTSNPN and CDR2 is SVGIG (reference sequence). The CDR3 is made up of 11 amino acids. DNA of the CDR3: TGTGCCTGGTTGGACAGTTATGGCTACACCTTC. Amino acids: CAWLDSYGYTF.

The chain has TRBV27 and TRBJ1-4; D gene ambiguous. Trimming stripped 0 bases from V and 4 bases from J, with 6 bases between. CDR1 is MNHEY and CDR2 is SMNVEV in the germline V gene (reference sequence). The CDR3 totals 14 residues. In DNA, the CDR3 is TGTGCCAGCAGTTTATCCAGGATTAATGAAAAACTGTTTTTT. This translates into CASSLSRINEKLFF. The whole variable domain, remainder taken from reference TRBV27 and TRBJ1-4, is EAQVTQNPRYLITVTGKKLTVTCSQNMNHEYMSWYRQDPGLGLRQIYYSMNVEVTDKGDVPEGYKVSRKEKRNFPLILESPSPNQTSLYFCASSLSRINEKLFFGSGTQLSVL.

CDR3 DNA: TGTGCCAGCAGCTCGACGGCTGAAGCTTTCTTT. Its protein product is CASSSTAEAFF. The chain couples TRBV7-2 to TRBJ1-1; D uncertain. The V end was cut by 4 bases, the J end by 6 bases, with 6 bases between. Germline V gene sequence: CDR1 SGHTA, CDR2 FQGNSA. The CDR3 runs to 11 residues.

The chain employs TRBV15 and TRBJ1-5; D not resolved. Germline values: CDR1 LNHNV, CDR2 YYDKDF (reference sequence). V was shortened by 5 bases and J by 0 bases, with 8 bases between the two germline ends. This CDR3 contains 14 residues. CDR3 coding DNA: TGTGCCACCAGCCGGGAGGTTAGCAATCAGCCCCAGCATTTT. As protein: CATSREVSNQPQHF.

The chain carries TRBV29-1 and TRBJ1-1; no clear D gene. Trimming took 8 bases from V and 2 from J, leaving 12 bases between them. The CDR3 extends over 12 amino acids. CDR1 SQVTM and CDR2 ANQGSEA come from the germline V gene. CDR3 sequence reads: CSTRTVNTEAFF. CDR3 DNA: TGCAGCACGAGAACAGTTAACACTGAAGCTTTCTTT.

The rearrangement links TRBV29-1 to TRBJ1-2; the match to TRBD1 covers 9 bases. Germline CDR1 and CDR2: SQVTM and ANQGSEA. This CDR3 has 14 residues. The V and J ends lost 4 bases and 7 bases, in that order; junction bases with no gene match: 10. CDR3 region: CSVGDDRGKSGYTF. The CDR3 coding sequence is TGCAGCGTTGGGGACGACAGGGGGAAGAGTGGCTACACCTTC.

The chain carries TRBV2 and TRBJ2-2, with 9 bases identical to TRBD1. This CDR3 region has 15 residues. V lost 7 bases, J lost 2 bases, and 5 bases stayed unmatched. Germline V gives CDR1 SNHLY, CDR2 FYNNEI. The CDR3 loop reads CASKRQGVNTGELFF. CDR3 in DNA: TGTGCCAGCAAGAGACAGGGGGTCAACACCGGGGAGCTGTTTTTT.

This clone has a handful of counts. The chain is built from TRBV7-2 and TRBJ2-1; unclear D gene. V was cut by 0 bases and J by 2 bases, with 14 bases left in between. The CDR3 length is 17 residues. Germline V gene lookup returns CDR1 SGHTA and CDR2 FQGNSA. CDR3 region: CASSLALGQYAYNEQFF. The CDR3 DNA follows: TGTGCCAGCAGCTTAGCGCTCGGGCAGTATGCCTACAATGAGCAGTTCTTC.

The genes are TRBV7-2 and TRBJ2-7, with 15 bases lining up with TRBD2. Germline loops: CDR1 SGHTA, CDR2 FQGNSA. Trimming at V came to 4 bases and at J to 6 bases, leaving 7 bases not matched to a gene. The CDR3 has 16 amino acids. The CDR3 here is CASSSRTSGGAIEQYF. The DNA of the CDR3 is TGTGCCAGCAGCTCCCGGACTAGCGGGGGGGCGATCGAGCAGTACTTC.

Concerning this clone itself: The identical CDR3 is also encoded by other nucleotide sequences in the sample. This sequence joins TRBV5-1 and TRBJ2-3; 7 nucleotides align to TRBD2. Germline trimming cut 1 base from V and 0 bases from J; bases unmatched to any gene: 2. Germline V gene sequence: CDR1 SGHRS, CDR2 YFSETQ. The CDR3 contains 15 residues. DNA of the CDR3: TGCGCCAGCAGCTTGAGCGGGGCTAGCACAGATACGCAGTATTTT. It is translated as CASSLSGASTDTQYF.

On this clone: One end of the junction does not line up with germline, which may come from a read error. The rearrangement uses TRBV6-1 and TRBJ1-2, with unresolved D. Germline loops: CDR1 MNHNS, CDR2 SASEGT. This CDR3 has 13 residues. The CDR3 loop is CAGSEGRREGYTF. CDR3 DNA: TGTGCCGGCAGTGAAGGTCGGCGGGAGGGCTACACCTTC.

This clone was seen only once. The rearrangement uses TRBV4-3 and TRBJ2-7, with D perhaps matching TRBD1 or TRBD2 (5 bases each). Per germline, CDR1 LGHNA and CDR2 YSLEER. CDR3 size: 14 residues. Between the trimmed V and J ends, which lost 1 base and 4 bases, there was a span of 11 bases. CDR3 region: CASSQAGTPYEQYF. As DNA, the CDR3 is TGCGCCAGCAGCCAAGCCGGGACCCCTTACGAGCAGTACTTC.

This chain connects TRBV7-9 to TRBJ2-6; 7 bases match TRBD1. The germline gives CDR1 SEHNR, CDR2 FQNEAQ (reference sequence). V lost 5 bases and J lost 4; bases outside the gene matches: 14. The CDR3 loop spans 18 amino acids. CDR3 region: CASSPEAKGALGANVLTF. The DNA for the CDR3 is TGTGCCAGCAGCCCAGAAGCTAAGGGGGCGCTCGGGGCCAACGTCCTGACTTTC.

The chain links TRBV7-9 to TRBJ2-2; D is undetermined. The V end was cut by 5 bases, the J end by 7 bases, with 11 bases between. The CDR3 sequence is 13 residues long. Germline V gene lookup returns CDR1 SEHNR and CDR2 FQNEAQ (reference sequence). CDR3 loop: CASSLKVGGELFF. The CDR3 DNA reads as TGTGCCAGCAGCCTGAAGGTTGGCGGGGAGCTGTTTTTT.